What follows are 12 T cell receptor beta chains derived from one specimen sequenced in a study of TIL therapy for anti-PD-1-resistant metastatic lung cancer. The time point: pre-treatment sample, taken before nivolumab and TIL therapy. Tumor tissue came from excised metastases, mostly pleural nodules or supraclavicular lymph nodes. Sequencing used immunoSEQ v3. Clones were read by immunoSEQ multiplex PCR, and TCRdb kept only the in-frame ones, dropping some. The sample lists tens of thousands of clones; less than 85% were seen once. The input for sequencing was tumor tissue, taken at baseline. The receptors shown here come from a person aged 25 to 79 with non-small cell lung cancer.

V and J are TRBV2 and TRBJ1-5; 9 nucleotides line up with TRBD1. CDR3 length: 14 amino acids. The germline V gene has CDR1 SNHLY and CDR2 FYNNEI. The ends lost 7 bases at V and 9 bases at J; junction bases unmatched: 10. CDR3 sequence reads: CASTRTGAIRPQHF. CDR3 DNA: TGTGCCAGCACCAGGACAGGGGCGATCAGGCCCCAGCATTTT.

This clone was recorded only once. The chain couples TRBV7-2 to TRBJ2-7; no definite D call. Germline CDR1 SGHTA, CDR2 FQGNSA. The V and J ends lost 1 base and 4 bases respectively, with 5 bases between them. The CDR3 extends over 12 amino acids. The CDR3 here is CASSLGKYEQYF. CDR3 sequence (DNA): TGTGCCAGCAGCTTAGGGAAATACGAGCAGTACTTC.

The CDR3 here is CAWSFTGTGLFYEQYF. The CDR3 region has the DNA TGTGCCTGGAGTTTTACCGGGACAGGGCTTTTTTACGAGCAGTACTTC. This rearrangement joins TRBV30 to TRBJ2-7, with 9 bases matching TRBD1. The trim removed 2 bases at V and 4 bases at J, leaving 12 bases unmatched. The CDR3 totals 16 residues. Germline V gene data show CDR1 as GTSNPN and CDR2 as SVGIG (reference sequence).

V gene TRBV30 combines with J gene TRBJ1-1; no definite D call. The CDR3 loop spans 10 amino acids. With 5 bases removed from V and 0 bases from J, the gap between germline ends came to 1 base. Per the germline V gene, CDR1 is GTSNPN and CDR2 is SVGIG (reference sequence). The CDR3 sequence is CAWVNTEAFF. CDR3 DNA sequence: TGTGCCTGGGTGAACACTGAAGCTTTCTTT.

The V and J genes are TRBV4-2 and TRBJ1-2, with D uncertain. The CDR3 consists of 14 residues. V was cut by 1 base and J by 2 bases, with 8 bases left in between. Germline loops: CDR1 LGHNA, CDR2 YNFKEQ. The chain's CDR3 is CASSQAALNYGYTF. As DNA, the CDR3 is TGTGCCAGCAGCCAAGCCGCACTCAACTATGGCTACACCTTC.

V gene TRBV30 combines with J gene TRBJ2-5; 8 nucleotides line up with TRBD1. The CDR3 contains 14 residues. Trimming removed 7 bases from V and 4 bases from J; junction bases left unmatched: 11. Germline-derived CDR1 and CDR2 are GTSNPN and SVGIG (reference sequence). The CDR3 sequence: CASLTRGRIETQYF. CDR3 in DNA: TGTGCCTCACTCACCAGGGGGCGCATAGAGACCCAGTACTTC. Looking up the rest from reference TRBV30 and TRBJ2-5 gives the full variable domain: SQTIHQWPATLVQPVGSPLSLECTVEGTSNPNLYWYRQAAGRGLQLLFYSVGIGQISSEVPQNLSASRPQDRQFILSSKKLLLSDSGFYLCASLTRGRIETQYFGPGTRLLVL.

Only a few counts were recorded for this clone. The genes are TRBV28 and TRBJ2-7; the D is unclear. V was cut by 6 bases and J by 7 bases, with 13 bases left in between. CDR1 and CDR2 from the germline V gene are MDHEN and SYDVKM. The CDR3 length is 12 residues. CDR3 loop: CASSPGFLEQYF. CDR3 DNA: TGTGCCAGCAGCCCCGGGTTTTTAGAGCAGTACTTC.

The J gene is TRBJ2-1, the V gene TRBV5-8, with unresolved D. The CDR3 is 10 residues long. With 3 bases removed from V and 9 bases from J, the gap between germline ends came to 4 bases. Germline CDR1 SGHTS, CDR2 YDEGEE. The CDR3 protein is CASSWGEQFF. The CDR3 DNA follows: TGTGCCAGCAGCTGGGGTGAGCAGTTCTTC.

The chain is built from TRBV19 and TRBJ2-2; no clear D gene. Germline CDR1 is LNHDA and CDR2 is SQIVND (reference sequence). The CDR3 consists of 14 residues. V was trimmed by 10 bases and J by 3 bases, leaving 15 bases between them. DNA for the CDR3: TGTGCCACAAGGAGAGGCTGGGACACCGGGGAGCTGTTTTTT. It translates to CATRRGWDTGELFF.

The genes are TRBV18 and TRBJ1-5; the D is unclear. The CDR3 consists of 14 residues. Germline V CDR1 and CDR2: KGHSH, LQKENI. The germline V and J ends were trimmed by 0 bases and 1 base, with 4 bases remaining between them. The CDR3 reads CASSPPASNQPQHF. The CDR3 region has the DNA TGTGCCAGCTCACCACCCGCCAGCAATCAGCCCCAGCATTTT.

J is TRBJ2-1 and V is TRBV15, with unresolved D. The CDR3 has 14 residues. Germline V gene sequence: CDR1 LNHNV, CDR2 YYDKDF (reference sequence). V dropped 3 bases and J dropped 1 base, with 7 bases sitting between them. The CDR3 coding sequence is TGTGCCACCAGCAGGCTCCTTTCCTACAATGAGCAGTTCTTC. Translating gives CATSRLLSYNEQFF.

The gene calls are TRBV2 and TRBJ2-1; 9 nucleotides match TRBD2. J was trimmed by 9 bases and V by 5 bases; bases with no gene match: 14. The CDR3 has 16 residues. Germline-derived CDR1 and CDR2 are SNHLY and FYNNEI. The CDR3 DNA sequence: TGTGCCAGCAGTTTGCCAGCGGGGGGCACTGATACTGAGCAGTTCTTC. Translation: CASSLPAGGTDTEQFF.